This T cell receptor beta chain was recovered during a study of shared clonotypes between healthy human individuals. V lost 8 bases and J lost 4, with 11 bases in between. The CDR3 totals 12 residues. Germline values: CDR1 MDHEN, CDR2 SYDVKM. This table comes from immunoSEQ multiplex PCR, and its TCRdb copy is limited to in-frame clones, with some not included. The table records 780,000 or so clones, around 70% of them present only once. The V and J genes are TRBV28 and TRBJ1-2; TRBD1 is a possible D gene (6 bases). Source material: memory CD4+ T cells sorted from blood. Subset described: CD45RA-negative fraction. This TCR came from a woman aged 25 to 45 in good health. CDR3 nucleotide sequence: TGTGCCAGCGCAACAGGGCCCTATGGCTACACCTTC. Its protein product is CASATGPYGYTF.